Listed below are T cell receptor beta chains from one sample, sequenced in a study of T cell repertoires in cytomegalovirus infection. TCRdb passed the reads through MiXCR, listing each CDR3 protein once. This sample yields approximately 120,000 distinct CDR3 sequences, of which over 30% are seen a single time; approximately 59% belongs to the top ten. No antigens are known for them. Sequencing used CD8+ T cells from cultured PBMCs, obtained from culture after CMV antigen stimulation. The source is a human donor in good health (CMV status not recorded). Some clones in this sample may be carry-over from other donors' samples. The conserved cysteine and the conserved F or W are not part of the CDR3 here.

v_gene: TRBV19; CDR3aa: ASSGTSGVGEQF
v_gene: TRBV7-8; CDR3aa: ASSPAFGQGSTEAF
v_gene: TRBV7-8; CDR3aa: ASSFGLVNTGEQF
v_gene: TRBV5-1; CDR3aa: ASSTGLAGEQETQY
v_gene: TRBV7-9; CDR3aa: ASSLGTYRGRRDTEAF
v_gene: TRBV6-2/TRBV6-3; CDR3aa: ASSSTGRGQF
v_gene: TRBV4-1; CDR3aa: ASSPLARGKLDTQY
v_gene: TRBV6-1; CDR3aa: ASSEEGTGTGELF
v_gene: TRBV4-1; CDR3aa: ASSPPDRGSGANVLT
v_gene: TRBV2; CDR3aa: ASRERGPKDEQY
v_gene: TRBV5-6; CDR3aa: ASSLQGSRQPQH
v_gene: TRBV6-6; CDR3aa: ASSYTRYAGQGNTEAF
v_gene: TRBV15; CDR3aa: ATSSLGSFNEKLF
v_gene: TRBV5-6; CDR3aa: ASSLAPFPKNIQY
v_gene: TRBV27; CDR3aa: ASTELRDPYNSPLH
v_gene: TRBV4-2; CDR3aa: ASSSYRQTTQY
v_gene: TRBV28; CDR3aa: ASSSAALAEGETQY
v_gene: TRBV5-4; CDR3aa: ASSLSARQETQY
v_gene: TRBV27; CDR3aa: ASTDLGGHQPQH
v_gene: TRBV6-2/TRBV6-3; CDR3aa: ASRWRGTDTQY
v_gene: TRBV12-5; CDR3aa: ASGLLIDRPSNEKLF
v_gene: TRBV7-8; CDR3aa: GSSRRARNTEAF